This T cell receptor (beta chain) emerged from a study of Graves' ophthalmopathy and Graves' hyperthyroidism (dated by TCRdb to 2016 to 2019). Concerning the study at large: Peripheral blood samples were taken at the time of initial diagnosis, before any treatment was given. The approximately 100 discovery patients were randomly divided into training and test sets at a 7:3 ratio. In about 6 hyperthyroidism patients, T-cell repertoires of thyroid tissue and blood were compared. To explore V-J signatures that separate ophthalmopathy from hyperthyroidism, a discovery set of about a hundred patients was enrolled, consisting of approximately 44 with ophthalmopathy and some 59 with stable hyperthyroidism. In total, some 130 blood samples were TCR-sequenced: approximately 42 ophthalmopathy, some 72 hyperthyroidism and some 17 hyperthyroidism-to-ophthalmopathy patients. After sampling, hyperthyroidism patients received methimazole starting at 30 mg daily, and ophthalmopathy patients received high-dose intravenous methylprednisolone. An independent validation cohort was composed of approximately 18 hyperthyroidism patients and around 16 patients who later progressed from hyperthyroidism to ophthalmopathy. TCR beta repertoire signatures were used to distinguish Graves' ophthalmopathy from Graves' hyperthyroidism and to predict progression to ophthalmopathy. Results the study describes overall, beyond this receptor: No statistical method was used to predetermine the sample size, and group allocation was not hidden from the investigators. In cross-validation, the 13-signature model distinguished ophthalmopathy from stable hyperthyroidism with just over 85% sensitivity and 81.08% specificity, while in the test set the corresponding values were approximately 79% and 70%. In validation, the model predicted ophthalmopathy progression with 70.59% sensitivity and approximately 72% specificity; some 13 predicted patients were CT-confirmed with GO in a median of roughly 6.8 months. Most of the expanded thyroid clonotypes with a frequency above 0.001 were also detected in blood, and it was suggested that the thyroid immune response may be reflected by blood repertoires.

This clonotype appeared many times. Its antigen is still unknown. No much larger clone is present one base from it, and per-base qualities are unavailable. Trimming costs V 5 bases and J 2 bases, and their ends lie 10 bases apart. The CDR3 starts with the cysteine, ends with the phenylalanine, and has 14 residues. The read is trimmed to its CDR3 DNA, 42 bases read in frame from base 1. The germline V gene encodes CDR1 ENHRY and CDR2 SYGVKD. A patient counted as having stable hyperthyroidism if there was no progression to ophthalmopathy within 18 months of follow-up. The hyperthyroidism patients were 18 to 65 years old and newly diagnosed, with a disease duration of less than 2 months. Patients were excluded if they had other autoimmune diseases, uncontrolled infections, pregnancy or lactation. Clinical symptoms, serum thyroxine, TRAb, thyroid ultrasound and orbital computed tomography were used for diagnosis. Ficoll-Paque density gradient centrifugation was used to isolate PBMCs from 10 ml of fresh peripheral blood. Total RNA was extracted using Trizol reagent, and RNA quality was checked on an Agilent 2100 Bioanalyzer.

For repertoire sequencing, the TCR beta CDR3 regions were amplified from RNA transcripts. The first round was an RT-PCR using HTBI primers with the Qiagen OneStep RT-PCR kit, and this first round was followed by a second-round multiplex PCR, then size selection and purification. Libraries were sequenced on an Illumina HiSeq2000 using paired-end 100 bp reads. In the authors' own workflow: SOAPnuke was used for read processing, and reads with adapters, uncalled bases, a mean Phred below 15, or no exact constant-primer or identifier match were discarded. COPE v1.2.5 was used to merge high-quality paired reads. Clonotypes were defined as unique nucleotide sequences and were aligned to IMGT TRB V, D and J references using MiTCR v1.1. Only V-J combinations with frequency above 0.0001 were analysed, covering around 99% of repertoires. For each V-J combination, a TCR clonal expansion and chaos score was defined as F50 clonal expansion divided by the chaos observed in the TCRdist matrix. Welch's t-statistics and random forest were used to narrow the features down to roughly twelve V-J combinations, which were then fed into a naive Bayes classifier. Thyroid-blood repertoire similarity was quantified with the Morisita-Horn index. TCRdb redid the processing of the public reads, applying fastp at Q25 and MiXCR, and retained in-frame beta chains. For every CDR3 protein sequence, its rows merge into one entry that carries the most common genes and DNA. The V and J calls come from TCRdb's annotation, not from the publication. The sample table holds hundreds of thousands of distinct CDR3 sequences, of which roughly 20% were seen once. Approximately 3.2% of the sample is in the top ten clones.

Sequencing was carried out using peripheral blood. This TCR was sampled from a woman aged 18-29 years with stable Graves' hyperthyroidism. Donor details come from another sample of the same person, matched by shared clones. The sequence joins TRBV10-3 to TRBJ2-4; the D segment might be TRBD1 or TRBD2, since each matches 6 bases. The DNA reads TGTGCCATCAGTCGGGGGCCGTCCAAAAACATTCAGTACTTC. Translated, this gives CAISRGPSKNIQYF.